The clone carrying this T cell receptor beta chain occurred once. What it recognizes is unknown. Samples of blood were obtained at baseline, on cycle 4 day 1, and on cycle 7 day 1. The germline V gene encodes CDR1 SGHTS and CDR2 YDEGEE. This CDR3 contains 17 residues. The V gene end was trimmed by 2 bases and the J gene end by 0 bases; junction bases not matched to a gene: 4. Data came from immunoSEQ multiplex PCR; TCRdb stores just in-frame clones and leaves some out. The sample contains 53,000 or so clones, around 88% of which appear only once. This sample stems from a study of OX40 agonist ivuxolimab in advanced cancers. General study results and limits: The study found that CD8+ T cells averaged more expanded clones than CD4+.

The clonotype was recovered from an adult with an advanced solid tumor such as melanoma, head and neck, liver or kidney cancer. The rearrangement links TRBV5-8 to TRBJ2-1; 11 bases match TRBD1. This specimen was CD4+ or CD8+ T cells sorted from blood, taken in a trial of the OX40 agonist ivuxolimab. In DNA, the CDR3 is TGTGCCAGCAGCTTAGGGACAGGGGGAGTCTCCTACAATGAGCAGTTCTTC. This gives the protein CASSLGTGGVSYNEQFF.